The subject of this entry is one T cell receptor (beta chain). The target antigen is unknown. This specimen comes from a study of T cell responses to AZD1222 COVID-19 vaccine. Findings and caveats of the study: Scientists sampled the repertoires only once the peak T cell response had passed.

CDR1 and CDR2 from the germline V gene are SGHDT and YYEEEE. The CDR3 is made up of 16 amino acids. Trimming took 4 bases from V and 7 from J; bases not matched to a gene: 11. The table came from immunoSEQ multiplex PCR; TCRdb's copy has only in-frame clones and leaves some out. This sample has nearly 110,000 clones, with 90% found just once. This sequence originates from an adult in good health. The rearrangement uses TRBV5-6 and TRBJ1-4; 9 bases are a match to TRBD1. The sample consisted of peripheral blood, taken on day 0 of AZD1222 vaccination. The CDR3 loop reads CASSGTRTGVGEKLFF. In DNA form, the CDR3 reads TGTGCCAGCAGCGGGACTCGGACAGGGGTCGGTGAAAAACTGTTTTTT.